The 12 T cell receptor beta chains listed next were all sequenced from one sample in a study of PD-1 blockade in classical Hodgkin lymphoma. Clones were read by immunoSEQ multiplex PCR, and TCRdb kept only the in-frame ones, dropping some. The sample has around 30,000 clones, roughly 80% seen once. The time point: cycle 4 day 1 (C4D1), after 6 weeks of nivolumab. In every patient, relapse followed autologous stem cell transplantation, while exposure to brentuximab vedotin differed. Magnetic depletion of unwanted cells isolated CD4+ T cells from thawed PBMCs. Here the sequenced sample was CD4+ T cells from blood, taken before the fourth cycle of nivolumab. Every receptor here comes from a human donor with classical Hodgkin lymphoma.

The genes are TRBV18 and TRBJ1-2; D is unresolved. Germline V gives CDR1 KGHSH, CDR2 LQKENI. V was shortened by 2 bases and J by 6 bases, with 7 bases between the two germline ends. There are 12 residues in the CDR3. This CDR3 is CASSPDANGYTF. The CDR3 nucleotides are TGTGCCAGCTCACCAGACGCCAATGGCTACACCTTC.

V gene TRBV5-1 combines with J gene TRBJ1-5; TRBD1 matches 7 bases. With V trimmed by 0 bases and J by 4 bases, 4 bases remained unmatched. The CDR3 covers 15 residues. Germline values: CDR1 SGHRS, CDR2 YFSETQ. CDR3 amino acids: CASSLAGTDNQPQHF. CDR3 coding DNA: TGCGCCAGCAGCTTGGCCGGGACAGATAATCAGCCCCAGCATTTT.

As DNA, the CDR3 is TGTGCCAGCAGTGAAACGACAGGGTTCTATAATTCACCCCTCCACTTT. Protein: CASSETTGFYNSPLHF. The rearrangement uses TRBV28 and TRBJ1-6, with 7 nucleotides matching TRBD1. In germline, CDR1 is MDHEN, CDR2 SYDVKM. The CDR3 sequence is 16 residues long. Losses at the gene ends were 5 bases for V and 3 bases for J; bases not matched to a gene: 7.

A few counts support this clone. The rearrangement uses TRBV19 and TRBJ1-6, with 8 bases that match TRBD1. CDR1 and CDR2 from the germline V gene are LNHDA and SQIVND (reference sequence). The CDR3 totals 17 residues. Germline trimming cut 6 bases from V and 8 bases from J; bases unmatched to any gene: 15. The CDR3 loop is CASRPTSDRENYSPLHF. The CDR3 DNA follows: TGTGCCAGTAGACCGACCTCGGACAGGGAGAACTATTCACCCCTCCACTTT. Variable domain in full (rest from reference TRBV19 and TRBJ1-6): DGGITQSPKYLFRKEGQNVTLSCEQNLNHDAMYWYRQDPGQGLRLIYYSQIVNDFQKGDIAEGYSVSREKKESFPLTVTSAQKNPTAFYLCASRPTSDRENYSPLHFGNGTRLTVT.

This rearrangement joins TRBV7-9 to TRBJ1-1; TRBD1 aligns across 7 bases. Losses at the gene ends were 0 bases for V and 8 bases for J; bases not matched to a gene: 3. Germline values: CDR1 SEHNR, CDR2 FQNEAQ (reference sequence). The CDR3 has 13 amino acids. This chain's CDR3 is CASSLAVTGEAFF. The CDR3 coding sequence is TGTGCCAGCAGCTTAGCGGTGACAGGGGAAGCTTTCTTT.

This clone has only one observation. The gene calls are TRBV21-1 and TRBJ2-4; the listed D gene, TRBD2, was not tested against the DNA. TRBV21-1 is deemed a pseudogene. This CDR3 region has 18 residues. In DNA form, the CDR3 reads TGTGCCAGCAGCAAGAAGGGGTGGGTGGCGGGAACCAAAAACATTCAGTACTTC. Translated: CASSKKGWVAGTKNIQYF.

CDR3 sequence: CASSTNLAGGRETQYF. The DNA for the CDR3 is TGTGCCAGTAGTACAAATTTAGCGGGGGGAAGAGAGACCCAGTACTTC. The J gene is TRBJ2-5, the V gene TRBV19; 10 bases map to TRBD2. V lost 4 bases, J lost 4 bases, and 9 bases stayed unmatched. From germline, CDR1 is LNHDA and CDR2 SQIVND (reference sequence). The CDR3 contains 16 residues.

V usage is TRBV5-1 and J usage is TRBJ2-3, with TRBD1 identical over 7 bases. J gave up 2 bases and V 1 base, and 7 bases lay outside the gene matches. CDR3 length equals 16 residues. The germline V gene encodes CDR1 SGHRS and CDR2 YFSETQ. The CDR3 DNA reads TGCGCCAGCAGCTTGCCGACAGGGACCTCCACAGATACGCAGTATTTT. It specifies CASSLPTGTSTDTQYF. The full variable domain, in which reference TRBV5-1 and TRBJ2-3 provide the parts outside the CDR3, is KAGVTQTPRYLIKTRGQQVTLSCSPISGHRSVSWYQQTPGQGLQFLFEYFSETQRNKGNFPGRFSGRQFSNSRSEMNVSTLELGDSALYLCASSLPTGTSTDTQYFGPGTRLTVL.

The chain joins TRBV4-1 to TRBJ2-4, with a tentative D call TRBD2 (6 bases). CDR3 length: 18 amino acids. From germline, CDR1 is MGHRA and CDR2 YSYEKL. V was cut by 3 bases and J by 3 bases, with 21 bases left in between. This CDR3 is CASSHGGADGMVKNIQYF. Written as DNA, the CDR3 is TGCGCCAGCAGCCACGGAGGGGCGGATGGAATGGTCAAAAACATTCAGTACTTC.

This chain links TRBV7-9 with TRBJ1-2; a weak D match, TRBD1 (6 bases). The V end was cut by 6 bases, the J end by 0 bases, with 17 bases between. Germline-derived CDR1 and CDR2 are SEHNR and FQNEAQ (reference sequence). The CDR3 has 16 amino acids. The chain's CDR3 is CASSQTGTEANYGYTF. The CDR3 region has the DNA TGTGCCAGCAGTCAAACAGGGACGGAAGCTAACTATGGCTACACCTTC.

V is TRBV6-5 and J is TRBJ2-7, with 10 nucleotides matching TRBD1. This CDR3 has 16 residues. J lost 5 bases, V lost 0 bases, and 7 bases had no gene match. The germline V gene encodes CDR1 MNHEY and CDR2 SVGAGI. CDR3 in amino acids: CASSYSSGTGVHEQYF. The DNA for the CDR3 is TGTGCCAGCAGTTACTCCTCCGGGACAGGGGTGCACGAGCAGTACTTC.

The chain joins TRBV14 to TRBJ2-1; no firm D call. The CDR3 is 14 residues long. Trimming left V 1 base short and J 4 bases short, with 8 bases between. Germline CDR1 SGHDN, CDR2 FVKESK. CDR3 region: CASSQVNSYNEQFF. The CDR3 nucleotides read TGTGCCAGCAGCCAAGTTAACAGTTACAATGAGCAGTTCTTC.